One TCR beta chain is described in this entry. Its antigen is unknown. Base-call qualities are not available, and no considerably larger clone is one nucleotide away. The CDR3, cysteine through phenylalanine, is 15 amino acids long. Only the CDR3 DNA stays, 45 bases, in frame from base 1. The junction carries 14 bases between V and J, which are trimmed by 4 bases and 4 bases respectively. CDR1 and CDR2, looked up from the germline V gene (reference sequence), are LNHNV and YYDKDF. Positive magnetic bead selection on an AutoMACS was used to isolate CD4+ and CD8+ cells, with flow cytometry used to check purity. After a first flow cytometry screen using a TCR V beta antibody panel, clonal expansions were characterized through TCRB deep sequencing of sorted CD8+ fractions. Isolation of peripheral blood mononuclear cells was done through Ficoll-Paque PLUS density gradient separation. Using Nucleospin Tissue or Tissue XS kits, DNA was extracted from CD4-enriched, CD8-enriched or PBMC samples, with quantification by a Qubit 2.0 fluorometer.

The data are from a study of somatic mutations in cytotoxic T cells in rheumatoid arthritis (TCRdb year 2017). Regarding the complete study: Peripheral blood (just under 31 ml EDTA) was collected from patients immediately after diagnosis and before any treatment began. Follow-up samples were taken post-diagnosis during immunosuppressive therapy with agents such as methotrexate, hydroxychloroquine and sulfasalazine. Sorted V beta1+ cells also underwent TCRB sequencing, and some V beta antibody-stained T-cell populations were flow-sorted at nearly 100% purity on a FACSAria II or Sony SH800. Whether expanded CD8+ T-cell clones in untreated, newly diagnosed rheumatoid arthritis carry somatic mutations was the study question, and clonality was characterized with TCRB deep sequencing. A total of roughly 60 rheumatoid arthritis patients and about 20 healthy controls underwent TCRB deep sequencing. Patient and control groups had essentially identical median ages. The research as a whole found: No adjustment for multiple comparisons was made for the slight TRBV07 underrepresentation in patients. Viral specificity could not be ruled out by absence from virus-specific databases, and the antigen targets of the expanded CD8+ clones remained unknown. CD8+ T-cell clonality in rheumatoid arthritis patients was not significantly different from that in age-matched healthy controls. Healthy controls showed no age-related increase in CD8+ clonality, whereas patients did (Spearman r ~ 0.5). The largest CD8+ clone made up more than 20% of CD8+ cells in about an eighth of the roughly 65 patients, and blood and synovial fluid shared several identical CD8+ TCRB sequences.

Sequencing of TCRB CDR3 was done on genomic DNA with the immunoSEQ assay. Under the source paper's analysis protocol: Patient CD8+ clones larger than 1% were compared against published virus-specific TCRB sequences, and only a few matched. Only productive TCRB rearrangements were included in the analyses. Clonality was calculated as a Shannon entropy-based productive clonality index, and a clone was defined by a unique TCRB CDR3 sequence. The template counts of each clone relative to the total templates per sample were used to calculate repertoire overlap between two samples. V-gene usage from TCRB sequencing and V-gene usage measured by flow cytometry were correlated (Spearman r of around 0.6). The immuneACCESS repertoire file appears here via TCRdb, limited to in-frame rearrangements. These files lack a portion of the clones; in checked studies, under half of the deficit traces to unresolved V genes, and the cause of the others is not known. Clonal size and the V and J genes are those of that table, whereas D and trimming came from the DNA. Here the sample has about 4,800 clones; about four fifths occur a single time. Of the sample, 55% to 75% falls within the top ten clones.

This TCR came from a man aged 40-50 years with rheumatoid arthritis. The chain links TRBV15 with TRBJ1-3; the D gene is perhaps TRBD1, from 5 matching bases. The sample consisted of CD8+ T cells sorted from blood, taken at a follow-up visit. The CDR3 in this case is CATSMGRIGGNTIYF. The DNA sequence follows: TGTGCCACCAGCATGGGGCGGATAGGCGGAAACACCATATATTTT.